The sequence of this T cell receptor (beta chain) was determined in a study of chemoradiotherapy in HPV16-positive cancers. Study-level information: A couple of HPV16-positive patients' cells yielded candidate HPV-specific clones and common motifs.

This clone was seen only a few times. Its specificity is not known. Findings and caveats of the study: Candidate HPV-specific clones and E7-related TCR motifs grew in tumor during treatment. Better recurrence-free survival went with HPV-responsive T-cell expansion in HPV16-positive patients.

Sequencing used immunoSEQ multiplex PCR; TCRdb keeps in-frame clones, though not all of them. The repertoire has approximately 50,000 clones, 90% of them found once; the top ten carry roughly 3.3%. This clonotype originated in a human donor with HPV-associated anogenital cancer. The sample consisted of blood, taken from a patient who underwent chemoradiotherapy.

The chain's CDR3 is CASSPEGRKGETQYF. CDR3 bases: TGTGCCAGCAGCCCCGAGGGCCGGAAGGGGGAGACCCAGTACTTC. The rearrangement links TRBV5-6 to TRBJ2-5; D might be TRBD1 or TRBD2, each matching 5 bases. Deletions cut 4 bases from V and 5 bases from J, with 18 bases between. Germline V gene sequence: CDR1 SGHDT, CDR2 YYEEEE. The CDR3 is 15 residues long.